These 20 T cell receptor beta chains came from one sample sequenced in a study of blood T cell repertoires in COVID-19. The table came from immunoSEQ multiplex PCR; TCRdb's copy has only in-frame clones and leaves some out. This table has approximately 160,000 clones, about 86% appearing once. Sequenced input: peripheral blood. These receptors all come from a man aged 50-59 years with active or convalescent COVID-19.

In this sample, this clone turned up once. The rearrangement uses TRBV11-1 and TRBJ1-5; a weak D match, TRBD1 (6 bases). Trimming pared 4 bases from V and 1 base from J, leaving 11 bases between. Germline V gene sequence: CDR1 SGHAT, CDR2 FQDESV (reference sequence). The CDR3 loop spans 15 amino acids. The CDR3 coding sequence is TGTGCCAGCAGCTCGCTACAGGGAAGCAATCAGCCCCAGCATTTT. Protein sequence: CASSSLQGSNQPQHF.

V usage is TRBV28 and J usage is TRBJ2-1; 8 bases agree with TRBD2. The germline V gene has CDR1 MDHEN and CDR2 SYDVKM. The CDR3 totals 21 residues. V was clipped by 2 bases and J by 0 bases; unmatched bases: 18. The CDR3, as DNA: TGTGCCAGCAGTTTAGGACCTCTGCTAGCGGGCCATTCCACCTCCTACAATGAGCAGTTCTTC. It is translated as CASSLGPLLAGHSTSYNEQFF.

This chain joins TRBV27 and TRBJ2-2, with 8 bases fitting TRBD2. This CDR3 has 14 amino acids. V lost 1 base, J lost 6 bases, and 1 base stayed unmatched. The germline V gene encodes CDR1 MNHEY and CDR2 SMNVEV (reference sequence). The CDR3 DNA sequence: TGTGCCAGCAGTTTATTAGCGGGACCCGGGGAGCTGTTTTTT. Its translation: CASSLLAGPGELFF.

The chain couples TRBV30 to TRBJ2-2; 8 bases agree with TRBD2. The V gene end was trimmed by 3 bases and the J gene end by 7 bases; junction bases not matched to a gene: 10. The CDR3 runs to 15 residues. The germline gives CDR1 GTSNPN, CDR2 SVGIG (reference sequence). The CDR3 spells CAWSSGTRTFGELFF. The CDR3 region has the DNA TGTGCCTGGAGCTCCGGGACTAGAACATTCGGGGAGCTGTTTTTT.

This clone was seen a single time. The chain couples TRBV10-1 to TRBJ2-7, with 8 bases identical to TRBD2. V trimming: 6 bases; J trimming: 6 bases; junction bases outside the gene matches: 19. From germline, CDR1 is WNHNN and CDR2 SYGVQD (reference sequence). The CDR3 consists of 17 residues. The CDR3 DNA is TGCGCCAGCAGCGCCTCCTTTAGCGGGATTGTGGGCTGCGAGCAGTACTTC. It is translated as CASSASFSGIVGCEQYF.

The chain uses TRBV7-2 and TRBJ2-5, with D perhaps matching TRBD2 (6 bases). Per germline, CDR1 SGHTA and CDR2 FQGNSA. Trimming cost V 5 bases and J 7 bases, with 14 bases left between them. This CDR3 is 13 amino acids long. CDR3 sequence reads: CASSTDYRGTQYF. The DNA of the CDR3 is TGTGCCAGCAGCACGGACTACCGGGGGACCCAGTACTTC.

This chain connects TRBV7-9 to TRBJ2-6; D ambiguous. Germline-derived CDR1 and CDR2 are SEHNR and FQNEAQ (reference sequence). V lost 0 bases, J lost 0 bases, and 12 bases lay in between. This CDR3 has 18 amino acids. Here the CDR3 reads CASSLALGANSGANVLTF. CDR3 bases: TGTGCCAGCAGCTTAGCGTTGGGCGCGAACTCTGGGGCCAACGTCCTGACTTTC.

The CDR3, as DNA: TGTGCCAGCAGCTCATATAGCGGACTGAACACCGGGGAGCTGTTTTTT. This gives the protein CASSSYSGLNTGELFF. The V and J genes are TRBV7-2 and TRBJ2-2, with D possibly matching TRBD2 (6 bases). V was cut by 4 bases and J by 1 base, with 13 bases left in between. This CDR3 has 16 residues. Germline V CDR1 and CDR2: SGHTA, FQGNSA.

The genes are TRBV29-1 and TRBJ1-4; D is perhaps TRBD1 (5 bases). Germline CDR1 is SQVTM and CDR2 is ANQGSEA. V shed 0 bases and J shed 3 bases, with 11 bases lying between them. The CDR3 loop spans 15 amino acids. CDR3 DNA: TGCAGCGTTGAAGATCGGGGGGGATCTAATGAAAAACTGTTTTTT. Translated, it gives CSVEDRGGSNEKLFF.

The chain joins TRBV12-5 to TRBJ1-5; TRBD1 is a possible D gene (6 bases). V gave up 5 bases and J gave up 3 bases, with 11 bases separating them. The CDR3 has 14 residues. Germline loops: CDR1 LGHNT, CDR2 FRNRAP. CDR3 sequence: CASGITGNNQPQHF. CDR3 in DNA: TGTGCTAGTGGTATAACAGGGAACAATCAGCCCCAGCATTTT.

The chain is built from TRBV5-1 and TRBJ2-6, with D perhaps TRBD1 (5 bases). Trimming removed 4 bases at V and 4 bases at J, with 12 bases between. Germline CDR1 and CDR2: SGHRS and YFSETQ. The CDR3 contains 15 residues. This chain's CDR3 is CASSGTGAGANVLTF. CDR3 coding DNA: TGCGCCAGCAGCGGAACAGGAGCGGGGGCCAACGTCCTGACTTTC.

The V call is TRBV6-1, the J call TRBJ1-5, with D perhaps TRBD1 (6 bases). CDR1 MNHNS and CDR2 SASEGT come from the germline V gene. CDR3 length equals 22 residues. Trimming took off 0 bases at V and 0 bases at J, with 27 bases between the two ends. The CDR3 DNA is TGTGCCAGCAGTGAAGCCGCGATGACAGGAAGGCTCGAAGGCTATAGCAATCAGCCCCAGCATTTT. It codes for CASSEAAMTGRLEGYSNQPQHF.

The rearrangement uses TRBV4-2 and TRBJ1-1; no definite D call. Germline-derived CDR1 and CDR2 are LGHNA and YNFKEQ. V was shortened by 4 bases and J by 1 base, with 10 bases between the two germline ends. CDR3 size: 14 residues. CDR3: CASSPILRNTEAFF. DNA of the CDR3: TGTGCCAGCAGCCCGATTCTAAGGAACACTGAAGCTTTCTTT.

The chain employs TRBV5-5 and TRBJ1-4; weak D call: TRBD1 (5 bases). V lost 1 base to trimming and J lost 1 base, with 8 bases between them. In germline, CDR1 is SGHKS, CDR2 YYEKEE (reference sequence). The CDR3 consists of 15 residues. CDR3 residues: CASSLFGGTNEKLFF. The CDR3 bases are TGTGCCAGCAGCTTGTTCGGGGGAACTAATGAAAAACTGTTTTTT.

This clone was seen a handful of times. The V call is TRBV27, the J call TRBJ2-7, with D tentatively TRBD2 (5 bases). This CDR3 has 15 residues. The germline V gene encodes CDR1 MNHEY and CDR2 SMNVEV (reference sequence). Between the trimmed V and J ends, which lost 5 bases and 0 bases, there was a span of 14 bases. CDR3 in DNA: TGTGCCAGCAGTCCAAGCGGCTTTTTCTCCTACGAGCAGTACTTC. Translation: CASSPSGFFSYEQYF.

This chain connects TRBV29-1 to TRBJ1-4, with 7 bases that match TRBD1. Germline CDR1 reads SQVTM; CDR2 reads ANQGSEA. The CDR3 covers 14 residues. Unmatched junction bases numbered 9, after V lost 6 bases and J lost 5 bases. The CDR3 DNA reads TGCAGCGTCCCGACCGGGACAGCAAATGAAAAACTGTTTTTT. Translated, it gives CSVPTGTANEKLFF.

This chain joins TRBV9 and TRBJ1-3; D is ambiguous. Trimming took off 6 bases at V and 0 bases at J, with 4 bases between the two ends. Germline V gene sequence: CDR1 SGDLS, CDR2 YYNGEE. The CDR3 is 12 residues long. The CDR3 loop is CASTRSGNTIYF. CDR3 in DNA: TGTGCCAGCACCCGCTCTGGAAACACCATATATTTT.

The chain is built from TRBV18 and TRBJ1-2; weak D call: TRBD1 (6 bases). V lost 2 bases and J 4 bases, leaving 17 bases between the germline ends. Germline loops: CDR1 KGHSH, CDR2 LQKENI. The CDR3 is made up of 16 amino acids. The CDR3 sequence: CASSPSAGADPYGYTF. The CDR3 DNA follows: TGTGCCAGCTCACCATCCGCAGGGGCGGATCCCTATGGCTACACCTTC. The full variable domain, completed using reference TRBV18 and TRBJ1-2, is NAGVMQNPRHLVRRRGQEARLRCSPMKGHSHVYWYRQLPEEGLKFMVYLQKENIIDESGMPKERFSAEFPKEGPSILRIQQVVRGDSAAYFCASSPSAGADPYGYTFGSGTRLTVV.

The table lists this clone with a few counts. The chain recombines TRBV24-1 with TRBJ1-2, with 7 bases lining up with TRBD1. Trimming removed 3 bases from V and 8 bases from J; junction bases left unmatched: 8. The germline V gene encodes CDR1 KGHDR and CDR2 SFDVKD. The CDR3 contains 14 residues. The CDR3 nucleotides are TGTGCCACCAGTGATCTTGACAGGGAGGACGGCTACACCTTC. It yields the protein CATSDLDREDGYTF.

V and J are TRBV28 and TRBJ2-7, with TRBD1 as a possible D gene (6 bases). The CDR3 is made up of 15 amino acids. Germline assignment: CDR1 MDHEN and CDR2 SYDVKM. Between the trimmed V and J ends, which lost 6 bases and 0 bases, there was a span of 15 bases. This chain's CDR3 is CASSDGGTSSYEQYF. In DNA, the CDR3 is TGTGCCAGCAGCGATGGGGGCACCTCCTCCTACGAGCAGTACTTC.